The 27 T cell receptor beta chains given below trace back to one sample, sequenced in a study of blood T cell repertoires in COVID-19. Clones were read by immunoSEQ multiplex PCR, and TCRdb kept only the in-frame ones, dropping some. The sample has 110,000 to 150,000 clones, about 82% seen once; the top ten hold roughly 6.4%. The specimen sequenced was PBMCs or T cells enriched from blood (not recorded which). All receptors come from a woman aged 40 to 50 who had recovered from COVID-19.

The chain joins TRBV18 to TRBJ2-6, with 7 bases matching TRBD1. The CDR3 has 17 residues. The V gene's germline CDR1 is KGHSH and CDR2 LQKENI. Losses at the gene ends were 6 bases for V and 0 bases for J; bases not matched to a gene: 8. DNA for the CDR3: TGTGCCAGCTCCCCGGACAGGATTAGCTCTGGGGCCAACGTCCTGACTTTC. This codes for CASSPDRISSGANVLTF.

V gene TRBV5-1 combines with J gene TRBJ2-7; TRBD2 matches 7 bases. The V gene end was trimmed by 4 bases and the J gene end by 6 bases; junction bases not matched to a gene: 16. Germline V gives CDR1 SGHRS, CDR2 YFSETQ. CDR3 size: 16 residues. CDR3 nucleotides: TGCGCCAGCAGCATTAACCCGACTAGCAGTGCTCCCGAGCAGTACTTC. Protein sequence: CASSINPTSSAPEQYF.

The chain joins TRBV5-4 to TRBJ1-2; maybe TRBD1 (5 bases). Trimming removed 4 bases from V and 2 bases from J, with 15 bases in between. This CDR3 has 15 amino acids. Per germline, CDR1 SGHNT and CDR2 YYREEE (reference sequence). CDR3 nucleotides: TGTGCCAGCAGCCTGGGAACAGGAGCCAACTATGGCTACACCTTC. Its protein is CASSLGTGANYGYTF.

The rearrangement joins TRBV12-3 or TRBV12-4 to TRBJ1-1, with a possible D match to TRBD1 (5 bases). V was cut by 4 bases and J by 0 bases, with 6 bases left in between. The CDR3 is made up of 13 amino acids. CDR3 nucleotide sequence: TGTGCCAGCAGTTGGGGCCTGAACACTGAAGCTTTCTTT. Its protein product is CASSWGLNTEAFF.

J is TRBJ1-1 and V is TRBV7-8; tentative D call: TRBD1 (5 bases). Per germline, CDR1 SGHVS and CDR2 FQNEAQ. The CDR3 has 13 residues. Trimming shortened V by 3 bases and J by 4 bases, and 9 bases separated the two germline ends. CDR3 in DNA: TGTGCCAGCAGCTTGACAGTCTTCACTGAAGCTTTCTTT. As protein: CASSLTVFTEAFF.

This clone was detected once. This chain connects TRBV27 to TRBJ2-3, with unresolved D. V was pared by 3 bases and J by 6 bases, with 13 bases between. Germline loops: CDR1 MNHEY, CDR2 SMNVEV (reference sequence). The CDR3 has 14 amino acids. In nucleotides, the CDR3 is TGTGCCAGCAGTTTCTTTACTACGGCTGATACGCAGTATTTT. It translates to CASSFFTTADTQYF.

This CDR3 is CASSPLTSGRGNEQFF. The CDR3 DNA reads as TGTGCCAGCAGTCCTCTGACTAGCGGGAGAGGTAATGAGCAGTTCTTC. V usage is TRBV27 and J usage is TRBJ2-1; 12 bases are shared with TRBD2. V dropped 5 bases and J dropped 7; count of bases not matched to a gene: 9. The CDR3 sequence is 16 residues long. Germline V gene data show CDR1 as MNHEY and CDR2 as SMNVEV (reference sequence).

J is TRBJ2-5 and V is TRBV21-1; the table's D call TRBD1 went unverified against the DNA. TRBV21-1 is marked as a pseudogene. The CDR3 has 15 amino acids. CDR3: CASSKNGQGPETQYF. CDR3 DNA sequence: TGTGCCAGCAGCAAAAATGGACAGGGACCAGAGACCCAGTACTTC.

V gene TRBV30 combines with J gene TRBJ1-6; D not resolved. Per germline, CDR1 GTSNPN and CDR2 SVGIG (reference sequence). V lost 3 bases to trimming and J lost 9 bases, with 9 bases between them. The CDR3 length is 12 residues. The CDR3 DNA reads TGTGCCTGGAGCCCCGCGGGTTCACCCCTCCACTTT. This encodes CAWSPAGSPLHF.

This rearrangement joins TRBV19 to TRBJ1-5; weak D call: TRBD1 (5 bases). V lost 2 bases and J lost 1, with 18 bases in between. The germline V gene has CDR1 LNHDA and CDR2 SQIVND (reference sequence). This CDR3 spans 18 amino acids. For the CDR3, the DNA is TGTGCCAGTAGTATACCAGGGATTCGGGCCGGGAGCAATCAGCCCCAGCATTTT. This translates into CASSIPGIRAGSNQPQHF.

Only a few counts were recorded for this clone. This chain connects TRBV2 to TRBJ2-1; TRBD2 agrees at 10 bases. Looked up from germline, CDR1 is SNHLY and CDR2 is FYNNEI. J gave up 6 bases and V 6 bases, and 8 bases lay outside the gene matches. The CDR3 contains 15 residues. In DNA, the CDR3 is TGTGCCAGCAGCCCGAATAGCGGGGGGATCAATGAGCAGTTCTTC. Translating gives CASSPNSGGINEQFF.

This chain connects TRBV5-6 to TRBJ1-2; no clear D. Trimming cost V 2 bases and J 6 bases, with 5 bases left between them. The CDR3 length is 11 residues. Germline V gives CDR1 SGHDT, CDR2 YYEEEE. The CDR3 DNA sequence: TGTGCCAGCAGCTTCGGGGATGGCTACACCTTC. It specifies CASSFGDGYTF.

The chain has TRBV7-8 and TRBJ1-2; D remains unclear. The CDR3 has 13 residues. Germline V gives CDR1 SGHVS, CDR2 FQNEAQ. Trimming removed 5 bases at V and 1 base at J, with 8 bases between. This CDR3 reads CASSQDNNYGYTF. CDR3 in DNA: TGTGCCAGCAGCCAAGACAATAACTATGGCTACACCTTC.

This clone appeared a few times. The chain employs TRBV19 and TRBJ1-5, with a weak D call TRBD1 (6 bases). Germline V gene sequence: CDR1 LNHDA, CDR2 SQIVND (reference sequence). V was shortened by 4 bases and J by 5 bases, with 6 bases between the two germline ends. This CDR3 spans 12 amino acids. This CDR3 is CASSRTDQPQHF. For the CDR3, the DNA is TGTGCCAGTAGTAGGACAGATCAGCCCCAGCATTTT.

The chain is built from TRBV18 and TRBJ2-1; D is perhaps TRBD2 (6 bases). From germline, CDR1 is KGHSH and CDR2 LQKENI. V dropped 0 bases and J dropped 8 bases, with 14 bases sitting between them. This CDR3 has 15 amino acids. For the CDR3, the DNA is TGTGCCAGCTCACCACCGATGTCGGGAGAGGATGAGCAGTTCTTC. Its protein is CASSPPMSGEDEQFF.

This chain uses TRBV29-1 with TRBJ2-1; 8 bases map to TRBD2. Germline CDR1 and CDR2: SQVTM and ANQGSEA. Trimming cost V 6 bases and J 6 bases; bases outside gene matches: 22. CDR3 length: 18 residues. This CDR3 reads CSVRIPGGRGRTTNEQFF. CDR3 bases: TGCAGCGTCCGAATCCCGGGGGGGAGGGGCCGTACGACCAATGAGCAGTTCTTC.

The chain's CDR3 is CASSLGSYEQYF. CDR3 sequence (DNA): TGTGCCAGCAGTTTAGGCAGCTACGAGCAGTACTTC. The rearrangement uses TRBV12-3 or TRBV12-4 and TRBJ2-7; D remains unclear. The CDR3 loop spans 12 amino acids. V lost 1 base and J 3 bases, leaving 4 bases between the germline ends.

The chain has TRBV5-1 and TRBJ1-1, with D tentatively TRBD1 (5 bases). Germline lookup yields CDR1 SGHRS and CDR2 YFSETQ. Trimming removed 4 bases from V and 8 bases from J, with 9 bases in between. The CDR3 totals 11 residues. The CDR3: CASSLDSEAFF. CDR3 nucleotides: TGCGCCAGCAGCCTTGACAGCGAAGCTTTCTTT. Combining the CDR3 with reference TRBV5-1 and TRBJ1-1 gives the whole variable domain KAGVTQTPRYLIKTRGQQVTLSCSPISGHRSVSWYQQTPGQGLQFLFEYFSETQRNKGNFPGRFSGRQFSNSRSEMNVSTLELGDSALYLCASSLDSEAFFGQGTRLTVV.

The rearrangement joins TRBV5-1 to TRBJ2-7; TRBD2 matches at 8 bases. With 4 bases clipped from V and 0 bases from J, the junction kept 9 bases outside the gene matches. From germline, CDR1 is SGHRS and CDR2 YFSETQ. This CDR3 is 16 amino acids long. This CDR3 reads CASSPGGGPSSYEQYF. The CDR3 DNA reads as TGCGCCAGCAGCCCCGGGGGGGGGCCGAGCTCCTACGAGCAGTACTTC. Combining the CDR3 with reference TRBV5-1 and TRBJ2-7 gives the whole variable domain KAGVTQTPRYLIKTRGQQVTLSCSPISGHRSVSWYQQTPGQGLQFLFEYFSETQRNKGNFPGRFSGRQFSNSRSEMNVSTLELGDSALYLCASSPGGGPSSYEQYFGPGTRLTVT.

This chain joins TRBV5-5 and TRBJ2-7, with a possible D match to TRBD2 (5 bases). CDR1 and CDR2 (germline): SGHKS, YYEKEE (reference sequence). The CDR3 is 16 amino acids. V was trimmed by 0 bases and J by 2 bases, leaving 15 bases between them. The CDR3 loop reads CASSLVMGIGAYEQYF. CDR3 coding DNA: TGTGCCAGCAGCTTGGTGATGGGAATCGGGGCCTACGAGCAGTACTTC.

This clone came up once. Other DNA sequences in the sample encode the same CDR3. This rearrangement joins TRBV5-1 to TRBJ2-1, with 10 bases matching TRBD1. CDR1 is SGHRS, CDR2 YFSETQ, per germline. With V trimmed by 0 bases and J by 4 bases, 1 base remained unmatched. The CDR3 contains 15 residues. The CDR3 loop reads CASSLGQGAYNEQFF. CDR3 coding DNA: TGCGCCAGCAGCTTGGGACAGGGGGCTTACAATGAGCAGTTCTTC.

This chain connects TRBV10-1 to TRBJ1-2; TRBD1 is a possible D gene (5 bases). The V end lost 9 bases, the J end lost 5 bases, and 16 bases lay between the germline ends. This CDR3 has 13 residues. Germline V lookup: CDR1 WNHNN, CDR2 SYGVQD (reference sequence). CDR3 DNA: TGCGCCAGTCCAGGAGACAGTATGTATGGCTACACCTTC. This sequence encodes CASPGDSMYGYTF.

The chain recombines TRBV3-1 (or the pseudogene TRBV3-2) with TRBJ2-7; 7 bases line up with TRBD2. This CDR3 has 14 amino acids. Germline lookup yields CDR1 LGHDT and CDR2 YNNKEL (reference sequence). V gave up 5 bases and J gave up 2 bases; unmatched junction bases: 6. CDR3 region: CASSWSAGAYEQYF. The CDR3 DNA reads as TGTGCCAGCAGCTGGTCGGCGGGAGCCTACGAGCAGTACTTC.

This clone was recorded a few times. The chain employs TRBV5-4 and TRBJ1-6, with 7 bases that match TRBD1. This CDR3 comprises 15 residues. The trim removed 0 bases at V and 6 bases at J, leaving 3 bases unmatched. Germline V gives CDR1 SGHNT, CDR2 YYREEE (reference sequence). CDR3 protein: CASSLEQGTNSPLHF. In nucleotides, the CDR3 is TGTGCCAGCAGCTTGGAACAGGGGACTAATTCACCCCTCCACTTT.

The J gene is TRBJ1-5, the V gene TRBV30; no reliable D call. The CDR3 sequence is 14 residues long. CDR1 and CDR2 from the germline V gene are GTSNPN and SVGIG (reference sequence). The germline V and J ends were trimmed by 1 base and 6 bases, with 13 bases remaining between them. The CDR3 DNA reads as TGTGCCTGGAGTGCCCACAGTGTGCGTCAGCCCCAGCATTTT. Its translation is CAWSAHSVRQPQHF.

V gene TRBV4-1 combines with J gene TRBJ2-2, with a possible D match to TRBD1 (6 bases). The V gene's germline CDR1 is MGHRA and CDR2 YSYEKL. The germline V and J ends were trimmed by 2 bases and 7 bases, with 11 bases remaining between them. The CDR3 is 14 amino acids. The CDR3 sequence: CASSQRQEVGELFF. The CDR3 DNA reads TGCGCCAGCAGCCAACGACAGGAGGTCGGGGAGCTGTTTTTT.

V usage is TRBV9 and J usage is TRBJ1-2, with a possible D match to TRBD1 (5 bases). V was clipped by 4 bases and J by 8 bases, with 21 bases between them. The germline V gene encodes CDR1 SGDLS and CDR2 YYNGEE. CDR3 length: 15 amino acids. CDR3 sequence: CASSPPLVRRGGYTF. DNA for the CDR3: TGTGCCAGCAGCCCCCCTCTGGTGCGGAGGGGAGGCTACACCTTC.